This TCR beta chain was observed in a study of T cell responses to AZD1222 COVID-19 vaccine. The study, taken as a whole, reports: Unmutated regions of variants are reportedly targeted by nearly half of spike-specific TCRs. The study found Spike-specific TCR breadth and depth rose after two AZD1222 doses.

CDR1 WNHNN and CDR2 SYGVQD come from the germline V gene (reference sequence). The CDR3 runs 15 residues. Germline trimming cut 0 bases from V and 6 bases from J; bases unmatched to any gene: 3. Sequencing was performed with immunoSEQ multiplex PCR; in TCRdb, only in-frame clones are kept and a portion is missing. The sample lists around 120,000 clones; around 87% were seen once. As concerns this clone: What it binds is unknown.

V gene TRBV10-1 combines with J gene TRBJ2-7, with TRBD1 matching 12 bases. This receptor was taken from an adult in good health. The material was peripheral blood, obtained on day 0 of AZD1222 vaccination. The CDR3 sequence: CASSESGTGGGEQYF. The CDR3 bases are TGCGCCAGCAGTGAGTCCGGGACAGGGGGCGGCGAGCAGTACTTC.